This T cell receptor beta chain was profiled in a study of blood T cell repertoires in COVID-19. Clones were sequenced by immunoSEQ multiplex PCR, and TCRdb holds only the in-frame ones, with some missing. The sample consists of about 210,000 clones, approximately 86% of them appearing once. Sequenced sample: peripheral blood. The sequence was obtained from a man between 18 and 29 years old with active or convalescent COVID-19.

CDR3 protein: CASRRQGRGGELFF. CDR3 nucleotide sequence: TGTGCCAGCAGAAGACAGGGGCGCGGCGGGGAGCTGTTTTTT. The genes are TRBV5-8 and TRBJ2-2, with 8 nucleotides matching TRBD1. Germline lookup yields CDR1 SGHTS and CDR2 YDEGEE. The CDR3 loop spans 14 amino acids. V lost 5 bases to trimming and J lost 7 bases; unmatched junction nucleotides: 7.